These 29 T cell receptor beta chains share one sample of origin, sequenced in a study of beta chain features in type 1 diabetes. Notes on the study in general: For Type 1 diabetes patients, all four CD4+ subsets carried TCRB CDR3s that were moderately but significantly shorter.

No antigen has been identified for these receptors. Of the isolated RNA, all was reverse transcribed, and so the sequenced material was expressed TCRB transcripts. TCRdb keeps only in-frame clones here, not all; method: immunoSEQ multiplex PCR. This sample has more than 250,000 clones, with 20% found just once. The sequenced sample consisted of naive CD4+ T cells from blood. The receptor source for this set is a woman between 35 and 50 years old with type 1 diabetes.

V usage is TRBV6-5 and J usage is TRBJ1-5; D not resolved. The germline V and J ends were trimmed by 4 bases and 0 bases, with 10 bases remaining between them. Germline V gives CDR1 MNHEY, CDR2 SVGAGI. The CDR3 covers 15 residues. The CDR3 DNA is TGTGCCAGCAGTTTCGCCCAGAATAGCAATCAGCCCCAGCATTTT. It translates to CASSFAQNSNQPQHF.

This clone occurred a few times. V usage is TRBV25-1 and J usage is TRBJ1-5; D is perhaps TRBD1 (6 bases). Trimming pared 3 bases from V and 6 bases from J, leaving 15 bases between. The CDR3 is made up of 15 amino acids. Germline CDR1 and CDR2: MGHDK and SYGVNS. The CDR3 sequence: CASSETDRQSQPQHF. CDR3 bases: TGTGCCAGCAGTGAGACGGACAGACAGAGTCAGCCCCAGCATTTT.

Remarks on this clone: Other DNA sequences of this sample code for an identical CDR3. The rearrangement uses TRBV5-1 and TRBJ1-5; no reliable D call. Germline CDR1 and CDR2: SGHRS and YFSETQ. The CDR3 is 14 amino acids. Trimming removed 0 bases from V and 3 bases from J, with 7 bases in between. CDR3 DNA: TGCGCCAGCAGCTTGGGAGGGCCCAATCAGCCCCAGCATTTT. Its protein product is CASSLGGPNQPQHF.

V gene TRBV2 combines with J gene TRBJ1-1; weak D call: TRBD1 (5 bases). This CDR3 spans 11 amino acids. Germline CDR1 and CDR2: SNHLY and FYNNEI. V lost 5 bases and J lost 7, with 8 bases in between. Here the CDR3 reads CASSSTVEAFF. The CDR3 DNA follows: TGTGCCAGCAGTTCGACAGTTGAAGCTTTCTTT.

The rearrangement joins TRBV9 to TRBJ2-1; TRBD1 aligns across 7 bases. With V trimmed by 4 bases and J by 8 bases, 12 bases remained unmatched. CDR3 size: 15 residues. Germline loops: CDR1 SGDLS, CDR2 YYNGEE. The CDR3 reads CASSSYIGGRDEQFF. CDR3 bases: TGTGCCAGCAGCTCCTATATAGGGGGCAGGGATGAGCAGTTCTTC.

V is TRBV7-8 and J is TRBJ1-5; D is ambiguous. Trimming removed 1 base from V and 4 bases from J, with 5 bases in between. The germline CDR1 and CDR2 sequences are SGHVS and FQNEAQ. This CDR3 has 13 amino acids. The DNA of the CDR3 is TGTGCCAGCAGCTTAGACAGAAATCAGCCCCAGCATTTT. It translates to CASSLDRNQPQHF.

This clone was found a few times. The rearrangement links TRBV29-1 to TRBJ2-5; 8 bases are a match to TRBD1. The germline V gene has CDR1 SQVTM and CDR2 ANQGSEA. V lost 7 bases to trimming and J lost 2 bases; unmatched junction nucleotides: 3. The CDR3 consists of 12 residues. The CDR3 loop reads CSDRDRQETQYF. The CDR3 DNA reads TGCAGCGACCGGGACAGGCAAGAGACCCAGTACTTC.

The J gene is TRBJ2-7, the V gene TRBV2; perhaps TRBD2 as D (6 bases). V was trimmed by 6 bases and J by 1 base, leaving 7 bases between them. Germline-derived CDR1 and CDR2 are SNHLY and FYNNEI. The CDR3 covers 12 residues. The CDR3 region is CASRAGSYEQYF. CDR3 sequence (DNA): TGTGCCAGCAGGGCGGGGTCCTACGAGCAGTACTTC.

V and J are TRBV5-6 and TRBJ1-2, with D unresolved. The CDR3 covers 13 residues. The V gene's germline CDR1 is SGHDT and CDR2 YYEEEE. Trimming removed 0 bases from V and 2 bases from J, with 5 bases in between. CDR3: CASSLVQNYGYTF. The CDR3 DNA sequence: TGTGCCAGCAGCTTGGTACAGAACTATGGCTACACCTTC.

This clone was observed a few times. The V gene is TRBV7-2, the J gene TRBJ1-2; 7 positions match TRBD1. The V gene end was trimmed by 6 bases and the J gene end by 4 bases; junction bases not matched to a gene: 8. Germline CDR1 reads SGHTA; CDR2 reads FQGNSA. The CDR3 spans 14 residues. The CDR3 nucleotides read TGTGCCAGCAGGCCGGCGACAGGGACCTATGGCTACACCTTC. Its translation: CASRPATGTYGYTF.

The rearrangement links TRBV6-5 to TRBJ1-4, with a tentative D call TRBD1 (6 bases). Looked up from germline, CDR1 is MNHEY and CDR2 is SVGAGI. V shed 7 bases and J shed 14 bases, with 20 bases lying between them. This CDR3 is built from 13 residues. The CDR3 region has the DNA TGTGCCAGCACCACCAGGGGAGGGAAGTACCTGTTTTTT. The encoded protein is CASTTRGGKYLFF.

The chain uses TRBV9 and TRBJ1-6, with D hard to call. CDR3 length: 15 amino acids. The germline V and J ends were trimmed by 5 bases and 7 bases, with 16 bases remaining between them. CDR1 is SGDLS, CDR2 YYNGEE, per germline. Here the CDR3 reads CASRPGRNLNSPLHF. DNA of the CDR3: TGTGCCAGCAGACCCGGTCGAAACCTAAATTCACCCCTCCACTTT. Combining the CDR3 with reference TRBV9 and TRBJ1-6 gives the whole variable domain DSGVTQTPKHLITATGQRVTLRCSPRSGDLSVYWYQQSLDQGLQFLIQYYNGEERAKGNILERFSAQQFPDLHSELNLSSLELGDSALYFCASRPGRNLNSPLHFGNGTRLTVT.

The gene calls are TRBV2 and TRBJ2-7, with D possibly being TRBD1 (6 bases). V lost 5 bases, J lost 1 base, and 6 bases lay in between. Germline V gene data show CDR1 as SNHLY and CDR2 as FYNNEI. The CDR3 spans 12 residues. The CDR3 DNA follows: TGTGCCAGCAGTACAGGGTCCTACGAGCAGTACTTC. Protein product: CASSTGSYEQYF.

This chain uses TRBV5-1 with TRBJ2-1; 9 bases agree with TRBD1. V lost 0 bases to trimming and J lost 2 bases; unmatched junction nucleotides: 6. CDR1 SGHRS and CDR2 YFSETQ come from the germline V gene. The length of the CDR3 is 17 residues. The CDR3 loop is CASSLVPTGGTYNEQFF. As DNA, the CDR3 is TGCGCCAGCAGCTTGGTCCCGACAGGGGGAACCTACAATGAGCAGTTCTTC. The entire variable domain, with the rest obtained from reference TRBV5-1 and TRBJ2-1, is as follows: KAGVTQTPRYLIKTRGQQVTLSCSPISGHRSVSWYQQTPGQGLQFLFEYFSETQRNKGNFPGRFSGRQFSNSRSEMNVSTLELGDSALYLCASSLVPTGGTYNEQFFGPGTRLTVL.

The chain joins TRBV16 to TRBJ2-6; D uncertain. V was trimmed by 4 bases and J by 2 bases, leaving 6 bases between them. The CDR3 has 14 amino acids. The V gene's germline CDR1 is KGHSY and CDR2 FQNENV. This CDR3 is CASSPRTGANVLTF. In nucleotides, the CDR3 is TGTGCCAGCAGCCCTCGTACTGGGGCCAACGTCCTGACTTTC.

This clone has just a few counts. This chain joins TRBV9 and TRBJ1-1; D is unclear. This CDR3 comprises 14 residues. In germline, CDR1 is SGDLS, CDR2 YYNGEE. V was trimmed by 0 bases and J by 5 bases, leaving 11 bases between them. As DNA, the CDR3 is TGTGCCAGCAGCGTAGAACTTCGGGATACTGAAGCTTTCTTT. Amino acid sequence: CASSVELRDTEAFF.

The V call is TRBV15, the J call TRBJ2-3; 7 bases match TRBD2. The CDR3 is made up of 18 amino acids. Germline CDR1 LNHNV, CDR2 YYDKDF (reference sequence). V lost 2 bases and J lost 2; bases outside the gene matches: 13. The CDR3 loop is CATSRFQVASGLTDTQYF. The CDR3 bases are TGTGCCACCAGCAGATTCCAGGTGGCTAGCGGACTCACAGATACGCAGTATTTT.

This clone was seen more than once but under ten times. The rearrangement uses TRBV5-4 and TRBJ2-5, with D possibly being TRBD2 (5 bases). The CDR3 runs 13 residues. CDR1 and CDR2 from the germline V gene are SGHNT and YYREEE (reference sequence). Between the trimmed V and J ends, which lost 1 base and 6 bases, there was a span of 10 bases. CDR3 protein: CASSLLREQTQYF. The CDR3 DNA sequence: TGTGCCAGCAGCTTGTTAAGGGAGCAGACCCAGTACTTC.

This clone appeared a few times. The CDR3 DNA reads TGTGCCAGCAGCGTAATACAGAACACTGAAGCTTTCTTT. Encoded protein: CASSVIQNTEAFF. The chain has TRBV9 and TRBJ1-1; D gene ambiguous. V lost 1 base and J 1 base, leaving 5 bases between the germline ends. Germline CDR1 is SGDLS and CDR2 is YYNGEE. The CDR3 is 13 residues long.

This chain joins TRBV15 and TRBJ1-2, with D maybe TRBD1 (5 bases). V was trimmed by 0 bases and J by 4 bases, leaving 15 bases between them. This CDR3 region has 16 residues. Germline V gene data show CDR1 as LNHNV and CDR2 as YYDKDF (reference sequence). For the CDR3, the DNA is TGTGCCACCAGCAGAGATGCGCAGGGATCCGGCTATGGCTACACCTTC. It translates to CATSRDAQGSGYGYTF.

This chain connects TRBV5-1 to TRBJ1-2; TRBD1 aligns across 8 bases. The germline V gene encodes CDR1 SGHRS and CDR2 YFSETQ. V lost 4 bases to trimming and J lost 1 base; unmatched junction nucleotides: 12. The CDR3 runs to 17 residues. In nucleotides, the CDR3 is TGCGCCAGCAGCCCGCGGTCAGGGGGCCAGAGTAACTATGGCTACACCTTC. It translates to CASSPRSGGQSNYGYTF.

This chain connects TRBV6-5 to TRBJ2-7; D possibly corresponds to TRBD2 (5 bases). The CDR3 is made up of 11 amino acids. The V end was cut by 7 bases, the J end by 6 bases, with 10 bases between. Per the germline V gene, CDR1 is MNHEY and CDR2 is SVGAGI. The DNA of the CDR3 is TGTGCCAGCATGTCGGGGTTCGAGCAGTACTTC. Amino acids: CASMSGFEQYF.

The chain couples TRBV7-2 to TRBJ2-7, with 9 nucleotides matching TRBD1. CDR1 SGHTA and CDR2 FQGNSA come from the germline V gene. The CDR3 has 15 residues. The junction had 5 bases not matched to a gene; V was cut back by 5 bases and J by 0 bases. CDR3: CASSRGTGSSYEQYF. DNA of the CDR3: TGTGCCAGCAGCCGGGGGACAGGGAGCTCCTACGAGCAGTACTTC.

The genes are TRBV27 and TRBJ1-2; TRBD1 agrees at 7 bases. The CDR3 extends over 14 amino acids. Germline assignment: CDR1 MNHEY and CDR2 SMNVEV (reference sequence). V dropped 6 bases and J dropped 4; count of bases not matched to a gene: 8. CDR3 nucleotide sequence: TGTGCCAGCAGACCGGGACAGTTAGTCTATGGCTACACCTTC. Its protein product is CASRPGQLVYGYTF.

V gene TRBV4-2 combines with J gene TRBJ2-5; perhaps TRBD2 as D (6 bases). In germline, CDR1 is LGHNA, CDR2 YNFKEQ. The CDR3 runs to 15 residues. With 4 bases removed from V and 5 bases from J, the gap between germline ends came to 17 bases. The DNA for the CDR3 is TGTGCCAGCAGCCGGACTGGAGGGGATATGGAGACCCAGTACTTC. It encodes CASSRTGGDMETQYF.

In this sample, this clone turned up a few times. The chain couples TRBV30 to TRBJ2-2, with TRBD2 matching over 10 bases. After removal of 2 bases from V and 0 bases from J, the junction contained 12 bases not matched to a gene. CDR1 GTSNPN and CDR2 SVGIG come from the germline V gene (reference sequence). The CDR3 contains 19 residues. The CDR3 DNA reads TGTGCCTGGAGTCTCTCCCGAGGAAGCGGGAGGGCGAACACCGGGGAGCTGTTTTTT. Translation: CAWSLSRGSGRANTGELFF.

This clone was seen only a few times. The CDR3 reads CSAPGAFF. CDR3 sequence (DNA): TGCAGTGCTCCGGGTGCTTTCTTT. The chain joins TRBV20-1 to TRBJ1-1; unclear D gene. Germline V gene sequence: CDR1 DFQATT, CDR2 SNEGSKA (reference sequence). Trimming took 5 bases from V and 11 from J, leaving 6 bases between them. CDR3 length equals 8 residues.

The CDR3 sequence is CSVGDSYGYTF. The CDR3 coding sequence is TGCAGCGTTGGGGACAGCTATGGCTACACCTTC. The gene calls are TRBV29-1 and TRBJ1-2; 7 bases map to TRBD1. The CDR3 loop spans 11 amino acids. Looked up from germline, CDR1 is SQVTM and CDR2 is ANQGSEA. With 4 bases clipped from V and 4 bases from J, the junction kept 0 bases outside the gene matches.

CDR3 in amino acids: CASSVGPDRYNQPQHF. The CDR3 DNA reads TGTGCCAGCAGCGTAGGTCCCGACAGGTACAATCAGCCCCAGCATTTT. This rearrangement joins TRBV9 to TRBJ1-5; D might be TRBD1 (6 bases). This CDR3 spans 16 amino acids. V lost 0 bases to trimming and J lost 3 bases, with 13 bases between them. In germline, CDR1 is SGDLS, CDR2 YYNGEE.